Listed below are T cell receptor beta chains from one sample, sequenced in a study of blood T cell repertoires in COVID-19. Measured with immunoSEQ multiplex PCR; TCRdb has only the in-frame clones, and not every one. Here the sample spans 250,000 or so clones, 70% to 90% being singletons. Sequenced material: PBMCs or T cells enriched from blood (not recorded which). The receptors here all came from a man aged 30 to 45 who had recovered from COVID-19. CDR3s include the opening cysteine and the closing phenylalanine or tryptophan. The D gene is left open where the match is weak. Size values are once, few and many counts, or a class for expanded clones, and some rows have none.

D: -; size: -; V: TRBV30; J: TRBJ2-1; CDR3: CAWTQGGNEQFF; DNA: TGTGCCTGGACTCAGGGCGGCAATGAGCAGTTCTTC
D: -; size: -; V: TRBV11-2; J: TRBJ2-1; CDR3: CASSFSPGGEQFF; DNA: TGTGCCAGCAGCTTCTCTCCTGGCGGGGAGCAGTTCTTC
D: -; size: few; V: TRBV15; J: TRBJ1-5; CDR3: CATSGGNILNQPQHF; DNA: TGTGCCACCAGCGGGGGGAACATTCTTAATCAGCCCCAGCATTTT
D: TRBD1; size: -; V: TRBV4-1; J: TRBJ1-1; CDR3: CARSRPQGADTEAFF; DNA: TGCGCCCGCAGCCGCCCCCAGGGGGCTGACACTGAAGCTTTCTTT
D: -; size: -; V: TRBV4-2; J: TRBJ1-5; CDR3: CASSQDPQGYRGGVQPQHF; DNA: TGTGCCAGCAGCCAAGATCCTCAGGGATATAGGGGAGGAGTTCAGCCCCAGCATTTT
D: -; size: -; V: TRBV28; J: TRBJ2-7; CDR3: CASSFSDRLYEQYF; DNA: TGTGCCAGCAGTTTTTCTGACAGACTCTACGAGCAGTACTTC
D: TRBD2; size: -; V: TRBV28; J: TRBJ2-7; CDR3: CASRGGLADYEQYF; DNA: TGTGCCAGCAGGGGAGGACTAGCCGACTACGAGCAGTACTTC
D: -; size: -; V: TRBV7-4; J: TRBJ1-5; CDR3: CASTHGYGGGSNQPQHF; DNA: TGTGCCAGCACCCACGGATACGGGGGGGGGAGCAATCAGCCCCAGCATTTT
D: TRBD2; size: -; V: TRBV11-3; J: TRBJ2-1; CDR3: CASSPGSAGDSYNEQFF; DNA: TGTGCCAGCAGCCCCGGGTCGGCGGGAGATAGCTACAATGAGCAGTTCTTC
D: TRBD2; size: medium-sized; V: TRBV6-5; J: TRBJ2-7; CDR3: CASSYGGEGFYEQYF; DNA: TGTGCCAGCAGTTACGGGGGGGAGGGCTTCTACGAGCAGTACTTC
D: -; size: -; V: TRBV7-2; J: TRBJ2-6; CDR3: CASSPGGWGSGANVLTF; DNA: TGTGCCAGCAGCCCAGGAGGTTGGGGCTCTGGGGCCAACGTCCTGACTTTC
D: -; size: once; V: TRBV3-1/TRBV3-2; J: TRBJ2-1; CDR3: CASSQETPGYNEQFF; DNA: TGTGCCAGCAGCCAAGAGACACCTGGCTACAATGAGCAGTTCTTC
D: TRBD1; size: -; V: TRBV5-1; J: TRBJ1-2; CDR3: CASSLAGGNDYGYTF; DNA: TGCGCCAGCAGCTTGGCAGGGGGTAACGACTATGGCTACACCTTC
D: -; size: -; V: TRBV11-2; J: TRBJ2-1; CDR3: CASSLVDSSYNEQFF; DNA: TGTGCCAGCAGCTTAGTCGACAGCTCCTACAATGAGCAGTTCTTC
D: TRBD1; size: -; V: TRBV25-1; J: TRBJ1-1; CDR3: CASSETGGGTEAFF; DNA: TGTGCCAGCAGTGAGACAGGGGGGGGGACTGAAGCTTTCTTT
D: -; size: -; V: TRBV27; J: TRBJ1-2; CDR3: CASSLDGDYGYTF; DNA: TGTGCCAGCAGTTTAGACGGGGATTATGGCTACACCTTC
D: -; size: many; V: TRBV28; J: TRBJ1-4; CDR3: CASRATGEKLFF; DNA: TGTGCCAGCAGGGCGACAGGTGAAAAACTGTTTTTT
D: TRBD2; size: -; V: TRBV6-5; J: TRBJ2-1; CDR3: CASSYVAGGNNEQFF; DNA: TGTGCCAGCAGTTACGTTGCGGGAGGGAACAATGAGCAGTTCTTC
D: TRBD1; size: -; V: TRBV18; J: TRBJ1-4; CDR3: CASSPSRTGLFF; DNA: TGTGCCAGCTCACCATCGCGGACAGGTCTGTTTTTT
D: TRBD1; size: -; V: TRBV7-2; J: TRBJ1-1; CDR3: CASSYPTGSTEAFF; DNA: TGTGCCAGCAGCTATCCGACAGGGTCGACTGAAGCTTTCTTT
D: -; size: -; V: TRBV11-2; J: TRBJ1-1; CDR3: CASSLRVDANTEAFF; DNA: TGTGCCAGCAGCTTACGGGTAGACGCGAACACTGAAGCTTTCTTT
D: -; size: -; V: TRBV7-2; J: TRBJ1-1; CDR3: CASSLGPGNTEAFF; DNA: TGTGCCAGCAGCTTAGGCCCCGGGAACACTGAAGCTTTCTTT
D: TRBD2; size: -; V: TRBV3-1/TRBV3-2; J: TRBJ2-2; CDR3: CASSLAGGTGELFF; DNA: TGTGCCAGCAGCCTCGCGGGGGGGACCGGGGAGCTGTTTTTT
D: -; size: -; V: TRBV28; J: TRBJ1-6; CDR3: CASSLAGLGSPLHF; DNA: TGTGCCAGCAGTTTGGCAGGGCTAGGCTCACCCCTCCACTTT
D: TRBD2; size: -; V: TRBV10-2; J: TRBJ2-7; CDR3: CASSESGLAGPYEQYF; DNA: TGCGCCAGCAGTGAGTCAGGACTAGCGGGGCCCTACGAGCAGTACTTC
D: TRBD1; size: few; V: TRBV5-1; J: TRBJ1-4; CDR3: CASSLGDRENEKLFF; DNA: TGCGCCAGCAGCTTGGGGGACAGGGAGAATGAAAAACTGTTTTTT
D: TRBD2; size: -; V: TRBV9; J: TRBJ2-3; CDR3: CASSVSGEGTDTQYF; DNA: TGTGCCAGCAGCGTTAGCGGGGAGGGCACAGATACGCAGTATTTT
D: -; size: -; V: TRBV10-3; J: TRBJ2-7; CDR3: CAIGGISYEQYF; DNA: TGTGCCATCGGGGGCATATCCTACGAGCAGTACTTC
D: -; size: -; V: TRBV4-1; J: TRBJ1-6; CDR3: CASSQDRVGESSYNSPLHF; DNA: TGCGCCAGCAGCCAAGATCGAGTGGGCGAGAGCTCCTATAATTCACCCCTCCACTTT
D: -; size: -; V: TRBV5-1; J: TRBJ1-4; CDR3: CASSPGLVTTNEKLFF; DNA: TGCGCCAGCAGCCCAGGTCTGGTTACGACTAATGAAAAACTGTTTTTT
D: -; size: -; V: TRBV28; J: TRBJ2-7; CDR3: CASSLGSAGSYEQYF; DNA: TGTGCCAGCAGCCTTGGAAGTGCGGGCTCCTACGAGCAGTACTTC
D: TRBD1; size: -; V: TRBV7-9; J: TRBJ1-1; CDR3: CASSLRGLGTEAFF; DNA: TGTGCCAGCAGCTTGAGGGGGCTGGGGACTGAAGCTTTCTTT
D: -; size: -; V: TRBV11-2; J: TRBJ2-2; CDR3: CASSLDLNTGELFF; DNA: TGTGCCAGCAGCTTAGACCTTAACACCGGGGAGCTGTTTTTT
D: -; size: -; V: TRBV5-1; J: TRBJ1-2; CDR3: CASSADLTGYTF; DNA: TGCGCCAGCAGCGCGGACTTGACCGGCTACACCTTC
D: TRBD1; size: -; V: TRBV24-1; J: TRBJ2-1; CDR3: CATEDRAYNEQFF; DNA: TGTGCCACGGAGGACAGGGCCTACAATGAGCAGTTCTTC
D: -; size: -; V: TRBV15; J: TRBJ1-3; CDR3: CATRKDSLYSGNTIYF; DNA: TGTGCCACCAGGAAGGACAGCCTGTACTCTGGAAACACCATATATTTT
D: -; size: -; V: TRBV4-1; J: TRBJ1-5; CDR3: CASSQVVGRRASQPQHF; DNA: TGCGCCAGCAGCCAAGTCGTGGGGCGCAGGGCGAGTCAGCCCCAGCATTTT
D: -; size: -; V: TRBV5-1; J: TRBJ1-4; CDR3: CASSYGEKLFF; DNA: TGCGCCAGCAGCTACGGTGAAAAACTGTTTTTT
D: -; size: -; V: TRBV2; J: TRBJ1-3; CDR3: CASKSYRNTIYF; DNA: TGTGCCAGCAAATCTTACAGAAACACCATATATTTT
D: -; size: -; V: TRBV5-1; J: TRBJ1-2; CDR3: CASSQGGNGGYTF; DNA: TGCGCCAGCAGCCAGGGAGGGAACGGCGGCTACACCTTC
D: TRBD2; size: -; V: TRBV30; J: TRBJ2-2; CDR3: CAWISGTNTGELFF; DNA: TGTGCCTGGATTAGCGGGACGAACACCGGGGAGCTGTTTTTT
D: TRBD1; size: -; V: TRBV5-1; J: TRBJ2-2; CDR3: CASALRDSLNTGELFF; DNA: TGCGCCAGCGCCCTTCGGGACAGCTTGAACACCGGGGAGCTGTTTTTT
D: -; size: -; V: TRBV6-4; J: TRBJ2-7; CDR3: CASGGSSYEQYF; DNA: TGTGCCAGCGGCGGAAGCTCCTACGAGCAGTACTTC
D: -; size: -; V: TRBV29-1; J: TRBJ1-1; CDR3: CSVEEEFWDTEAFF; DNA: TGCAGCGTTGAAGAGGAGTTCTGGGACACTGAAGCTTTCTTT
D: TRBD1; size: -; V: TRBV4-1; J: TRBJ1-1; CDR3: CASSHPARGRGTEAFF; DNA: TGCGCCAGCAGCCATCCCGCCAGGGGGCGCGGGACTGAAGCTTTCTTT
D: TRBD1; size: -; V: TRBV4-2; J: TRBJ1-5; CDR3: CASSQEGMDRLGNQPQHF; DNA: TGTGCCAGCAGCCAAGAGGGTATGGACAGGTTGGGGAATCAGCCCCAGCATTTT
D: TRBD2; size: -; V: TRBV18; J: TRBJ2-3; CDR3: CASSRGLAGVTDTQYF; DNA: TGTGCCAGCTCACGCGGACTAGCGGGAGTCACAGATACGCAGTATTTT
D: TRBD2; size: -; V: TRBV11-2; J: TRBJ2-7; CDR3: CASSLVAGGSYEQYF; DNA: TGTGCCAGCAGCCTCGTAGCGGGGGGATCCTACGAGCAGTACTTC
D: TRBD2; size: -; V: TRBV6-5; J: TRBJ2-3; CDR3: CATHLAGAPDTQYF; DNA: TGTGCCACACACCTAGCGGGAGCTCCAGATACGCAGTATTTT
D: TRBD2; size: -; V: TRBV24-1; J: TRBJ2-2; CDR3: CATGGGEPGPANTGELFF; DNA: TGTGCCACCGGGGGGGGAGAACCGGGACCGGCGAACACCGGGGAGCTGTTTTTT
D: TRBD1; size: -; V: TRBV11-2; J: TRBJ1-2; CDR3: CASSSEGQGNYGYTF; DNA: TGTGCCAGCAGCTCAGAGGGACAGGGGAACTATGGCTACACCTTC
D: TRBD1; size: -; V: TRBV7-9; J: TRBJ2-5; CDR3: CASSAEPKGQGLQETQYF; DNA: TGTGCCAGCAGCGCAGAACCGAAGGGACAGGGGTTACAAGAGACCCAGTACTTC
D: -; size: -; V: TRBV12-3/TRBV12-4; J: TRBJ1-6; CDR3: CASSYGGDSPLHF; DNA: TGTGCCAGCAGTTACGGGGGGGACTCACCCCTCCACTTT
D: TRBD1; size: -; V: TRBV14; J: TRBJ1-2; CDR3: CASSQVTGGAGGYTF; DNA: TGTGCCAGCAGCCAAGTGACAGGGGGCGCAGGAGGCTACACCTTC
D: TRBD1; size: -; V: TRBV7-9; J: TRBJ1-3; CDR3: CASSYRPGTGVGNTIYF; DNA: TGTGCCAGCAGCTACCGTCCCGGGACAGGGGTAGGAAACACCATATATTTT
D: TRBD1; size: -; V: TRBV6-5; J: TRBJ1-5; CDR3: CASSWKKGQFEPQHF; DNA: TGTGCCAGCAGTTGGAAAAAGGGACAGTTCGAGCCCCAGCATTTT
D: TRBD2; size: few; V: TRBV4-2; J: TRBJ2-2; CDR3: CASSQDSLAVNTGELFF; DNA: TGTGCCAGCAGCCAAGACAGTCTAGCGGTGAACACCGGGGAGCTGTTTTTT
D: -; size: -; V: TRBV29-1; J: TRBJ1-2; CDR3: CSVGVGAGTANYGYTF; DNA: TGCAGCGTTGGGGTTGGGGCGGGAACAGCGAACTATGGCTACACCTTC
D: -; size: few; V: TRBV12-3/TRBV12-4; J: TRBJ1-1; CDR3: CASSPPRGTEAFF; DNA: TGTGCCAGCAGTCCCCCTCGGGGGACTGAAGCTTTCTTT
D: -; size: -; V: TRBV25-1; J: TRBJ1-4; CDR3: CASSQTEPYEKLFF; DNA: TGTGCCAGCAGCCAGACAGAGCCATATGAAAAACTGTTTTTT